This is a list of T cell receptor beta chains from one sample in a study of blood T cell repertoires in COVID-19. Libraries were prepared by immunoSEQ multiplex PCR; TCRdb keeps only in-frame clonotypes and omits some of them. This sample has roughly 110,000 clones, with 89% found just once. Input material: peripheral blood. The receptors were sampled from a middle-aged man with active or convalescent COVID-19. CDR3s include the opening cysteine and the closing phenylalanine or tryptophan. Each record gives: clone size, V gene, D gene, J gene, CDR3 DNA, CDR3 protein. D genes are given only for firm matches. Rows may omit the clone size; those that give it use once, few, many or a size class.

>.|TRBV6-5|TRBD1|TRBJ2-4
TGTGCCAGCAGTCCCGGACAGGGGGCCATTCAGTACTTC
CASSPGQGAIQYF
>.|TRBV28|.|TRBJ2-6
TGTGCCAGCAGTTTAGCAGGTCGCTCTGGGGCCAACGTCCTGACTTTC
CASSLAGRSGANVLTF
>.|TRBV4-1|.|TRBJ1-3
TGCGCCAGCAGCTTGTCGATGGGGCTGGTGGCCGGAAACACCATATATTTT
CASSLSMGLVAGNTIYF
>.|TRBV7-2|.|TRBJ1-6
TGTGCCAGCAGCTTAAATGGGGCGGGGTTAAATTCACCCCTCCACTTT
CASSLNGAGLNSPLHF
>.|TRBV12-3/TRBV12-4|.|TRBJ1-2
TGTGCCAGCAGTTTACCGGGCTATGGCTACACCTTC
CASSLPGYGYTF
>.|TRBV2|.|TRBJ2-1
TGTGCCAGCAGCGATCCGGACTGGAATGAGCAGTTCTTC
CASSDPDWNEQFF
>.|TRBV2|.|TRBJ2-7
TGTGCCGTGTGGGGCGGGCGGGGAGTCTACGAGCAGTACTTC
CAVWGGRGVYEQYF
>.|TRBV29-1|.|TRBJ1-2
TGCAGCGCCGAAGGGGGTACTAACTATGGCTACACCTTC
CSAEGGTNYGYTF
>.|TRBV18|.|TRBJ2-1
TGTGCCAGCTCACCTGGACAATACAATGAGCAGTTCTTC
CASSPGQYNEQFF
>.|TRBV4-1|TRBD1|TRBJ1-5
TGCGCCAGCCAAGATCAGGACAGGGGTGGCAATCAGCCCCAGCATTTT
CASQDQDRGGNQPQHF
>.|TRBV9|.|TRBJ1-4
TGTGCCAGCAGCGCCCTCGGGGCAACTAATGAAAAACTGTTTTTT
CASSALGATNEKLFF
>few|TRBV15|TRBD1|TRBJ2-7
TGTGCCACCAGCACCGGACAGGGTCCCTACGAGCAGTACTTC
CATSTGQGPYEQYF
>.|TRBV28|TRBD1|TRBJ1-2
TGTGCCAGCAGCCCAGGGGGAAGCTATGGCTACACCTTC
CASSPGGSYGYTF
>.|TRBV7-6|.|TRBJ2-3
TGTGCCAGCAGCTCGAGATCAACTAGCACAGATACGCAGTATTTT
CASSSRSTSTDTQYF
>once|TRBV16|TRBD2|TRBJ2-3
TGTGCCAGCAGCTTGTCCTCATATCTAGCGGGACACACAGATACGCAGTATTTT
CASSLSSYLAGHTDTQYF
>.|TRBV3-1/TRBV3-2|.|TRBJ2-7
TGTGCCAGCAGCCAAGGGTGGCAGGCGTTCTACGAGCAGTACTTC
CASSQGWQAFYEQYF
>.|TRBV5-5|.|TRBJ2-7
TGTGCCAGCAGCTTCCAGGGCGTCACCTACGAGCAGTACTTC
CASSFQGVTYEQYF
>.|TRBV2|.|TRBJ1-2
TGTGCCAGCAGCCCAGGACAGACTCTCAATGGCTACACCTTC
CASSPGQTLNGYTF
>.|TRBV10-1|.|TRBJ2-3
TGCGCCAGCAGGGGACACACAGATACGCAGTATTTT
CASRGHTDTQYF
>.|TRBV25-1|TRBD1|TRBJ1-1
TGTGCCAGCAGTGAGCACAGGGGTTTAAGCACTGAAGCTTTCTTT
CASSEHRGLSTEAFF
>.|TRBV12-2|.|TRBJ1-2
TGTGCAAGTCGCTTCGCCGGGACAGTTGCTAACTATGGCTACACCTTC
CASRFAGTVANYGYTF
>.|TRBV7-2|.|TRBJ1-6
TGTGCCAGCAGCTCGAGCTCCCGGGATTCACCCCTCCACTTT
CASSSSSRDSPLHF
>once|TRBV27|TRBD2|TRBJ2-3
TGTGCCAGCAGTTTCTCCCGACTAGCGGGTCGAGATACGCAGTATTTT
CASSFSRLAGRDTQYF
>.|TRBV7-3|.|TRBJ2-7
TGTGCCAGCAGCCGTAGAGGGAGTAGCGAGCAGTACTTC
CASSRRGSSEQYF
>.|TRBV2|.|TRBJ2-1
TGTGCCAGCACCGGGAACCCTGGCGGTGAGCAGTTCTTC
CASTGNPGGEQFF
>.|TRBV12-3/TRBV12-4|.|TRBJ1-4
TGTGCCAGCGGGCGGGGGGAAAAACTGTTTTTT
CASGRGEKLFF
>.|TRBV6-1|.|TRBJ1-1
TGTGCCAGCAGTGTTACAGGGAACACTGAAGCTTTCTTT
CASSVTGNTEAFF
>.|TRBV19|TRBD1|TRBJ1-1
TGTGCCAGTAGTATTCAGGGGGGGAACACTGAAGCTTTCTTT
CASSIQGGNTEAFF